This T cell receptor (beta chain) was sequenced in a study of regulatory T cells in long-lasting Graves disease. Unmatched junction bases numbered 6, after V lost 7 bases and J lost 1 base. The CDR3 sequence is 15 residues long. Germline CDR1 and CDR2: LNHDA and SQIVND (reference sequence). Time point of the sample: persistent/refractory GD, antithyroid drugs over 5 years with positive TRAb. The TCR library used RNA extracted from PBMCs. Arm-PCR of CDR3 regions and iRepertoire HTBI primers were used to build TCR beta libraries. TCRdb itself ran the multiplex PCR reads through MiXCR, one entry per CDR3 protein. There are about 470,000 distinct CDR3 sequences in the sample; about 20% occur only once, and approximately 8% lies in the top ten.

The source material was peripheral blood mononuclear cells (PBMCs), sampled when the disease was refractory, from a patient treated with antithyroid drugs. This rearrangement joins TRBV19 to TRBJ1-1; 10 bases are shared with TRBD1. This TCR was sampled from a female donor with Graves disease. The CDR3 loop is CASTRQGARNTEAFF. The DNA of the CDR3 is TGTGCCAGTACCAGACAGGGGGCCAGGAACACTGAAGCTTTCTTT.